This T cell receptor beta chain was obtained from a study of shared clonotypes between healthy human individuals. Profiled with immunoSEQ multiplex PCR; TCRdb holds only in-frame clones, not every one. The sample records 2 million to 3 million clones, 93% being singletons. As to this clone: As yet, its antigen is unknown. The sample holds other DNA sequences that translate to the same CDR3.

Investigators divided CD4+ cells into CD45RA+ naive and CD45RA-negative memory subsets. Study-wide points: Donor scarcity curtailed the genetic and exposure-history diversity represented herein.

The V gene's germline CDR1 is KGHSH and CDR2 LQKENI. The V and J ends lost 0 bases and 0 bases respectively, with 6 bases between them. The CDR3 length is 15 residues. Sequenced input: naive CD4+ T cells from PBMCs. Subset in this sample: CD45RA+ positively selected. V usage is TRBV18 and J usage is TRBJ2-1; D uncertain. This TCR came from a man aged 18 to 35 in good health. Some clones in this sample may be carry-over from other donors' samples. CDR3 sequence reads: CASSPPSASYNEQFF. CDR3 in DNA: TGTGCCAGCTCACCACCAAGTGCCTCCTACAATGAGCAGTTCTTC.